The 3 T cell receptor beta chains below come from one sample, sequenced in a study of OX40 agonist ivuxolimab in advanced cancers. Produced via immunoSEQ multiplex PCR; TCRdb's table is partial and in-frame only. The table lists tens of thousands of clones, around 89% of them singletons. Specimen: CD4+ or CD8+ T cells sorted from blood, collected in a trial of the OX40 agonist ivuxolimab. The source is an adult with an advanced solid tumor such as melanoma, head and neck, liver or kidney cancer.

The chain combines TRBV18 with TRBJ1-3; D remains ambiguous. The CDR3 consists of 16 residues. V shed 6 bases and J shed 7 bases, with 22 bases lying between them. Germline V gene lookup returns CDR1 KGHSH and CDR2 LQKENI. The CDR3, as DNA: TGTGCCAGCTCCGACGGGAATGAGGGCTGGCGGAACACCATATATTTT. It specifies CASSDGNEGWRNTIYF.

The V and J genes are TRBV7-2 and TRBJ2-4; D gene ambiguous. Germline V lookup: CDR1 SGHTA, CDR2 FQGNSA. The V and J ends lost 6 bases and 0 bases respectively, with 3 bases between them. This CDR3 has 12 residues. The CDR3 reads CASRGAKNIQYF. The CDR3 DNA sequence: TGTGCCAGCAGGGGAGCCAAAAACATTCAGTACTTC.

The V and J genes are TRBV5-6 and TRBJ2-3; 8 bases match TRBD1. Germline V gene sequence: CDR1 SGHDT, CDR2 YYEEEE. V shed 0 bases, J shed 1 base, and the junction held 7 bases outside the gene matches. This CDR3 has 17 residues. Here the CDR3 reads CASSLVQGASGTDTQYF. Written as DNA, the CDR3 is TGTGCCAGCAGCTTGGTCCAGGGGGCATCTGGCACAGATACGCAGTATTTT.